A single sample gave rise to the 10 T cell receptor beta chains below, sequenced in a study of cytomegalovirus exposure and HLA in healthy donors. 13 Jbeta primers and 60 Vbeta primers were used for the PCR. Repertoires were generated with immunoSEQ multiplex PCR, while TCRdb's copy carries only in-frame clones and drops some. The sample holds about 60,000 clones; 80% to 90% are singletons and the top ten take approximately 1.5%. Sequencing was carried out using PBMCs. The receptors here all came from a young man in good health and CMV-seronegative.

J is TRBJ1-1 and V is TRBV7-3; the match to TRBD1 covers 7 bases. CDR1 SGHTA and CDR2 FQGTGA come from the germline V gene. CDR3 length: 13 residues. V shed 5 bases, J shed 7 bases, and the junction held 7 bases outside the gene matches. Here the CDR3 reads CASSRTGGNEAFF. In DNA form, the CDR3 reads TGTGCCAGCAGCAGGACAGGCGGAAATGAAGCTTTCTTT.

DNA for the CDR3: TGTGCCAGCAGACCAACTAGCGGGGGGCCCCCCAAGCAGTTCTTC. Protein sequence: CASRPTSGGPPKQFF. This chain links TRBV7-6 with TRBJ2-1; TRBD2 matches 12 bases. CDR1 is SGHVS, CDR2 FNYEAQ, per germline. The J segment lost 11 bases and the V segment lost 6 bases, leaving 11 bases of the junction unmatched. The CDR3 is made up of 15 amino acids.

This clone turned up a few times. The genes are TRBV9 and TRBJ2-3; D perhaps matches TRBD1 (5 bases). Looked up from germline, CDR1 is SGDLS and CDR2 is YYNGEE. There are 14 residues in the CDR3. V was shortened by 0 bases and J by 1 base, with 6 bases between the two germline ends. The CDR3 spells CASSVEGGTDTQYF. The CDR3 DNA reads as TGTGCCAGCAGCGTAGAAGGGGGCACAGATACGCAGTATTTT.

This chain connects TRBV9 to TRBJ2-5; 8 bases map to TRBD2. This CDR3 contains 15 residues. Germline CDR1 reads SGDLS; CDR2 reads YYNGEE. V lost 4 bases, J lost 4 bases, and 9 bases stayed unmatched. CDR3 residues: CASSNAGGASETQYF. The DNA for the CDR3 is TGTGCCAGCAGCAACGCCGGGGGGGCCTCAGAGACCCAGTACTTC.

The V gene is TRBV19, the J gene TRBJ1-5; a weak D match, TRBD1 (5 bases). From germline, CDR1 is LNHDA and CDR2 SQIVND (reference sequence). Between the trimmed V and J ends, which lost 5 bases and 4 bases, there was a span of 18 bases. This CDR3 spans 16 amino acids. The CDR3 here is CASSGALFGRNQPQHF. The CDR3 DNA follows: TGTGCCAGTAGTGGGGCCCTCTTCGGTAGGAATCAGCCCCAGCATTTT.

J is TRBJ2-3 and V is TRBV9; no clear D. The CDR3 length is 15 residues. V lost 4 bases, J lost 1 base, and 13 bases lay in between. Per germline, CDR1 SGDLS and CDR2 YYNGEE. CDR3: CASSSPETGTDTQYF. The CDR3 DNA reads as TGTGCCAGCAGCTCCCCCGAAACAGGCACAGATACGCAGTATTTT.

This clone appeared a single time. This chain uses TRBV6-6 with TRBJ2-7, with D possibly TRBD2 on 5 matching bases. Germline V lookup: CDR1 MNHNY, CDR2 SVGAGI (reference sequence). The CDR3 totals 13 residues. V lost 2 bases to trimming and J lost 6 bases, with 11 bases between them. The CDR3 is CASSYRDLGEQYF. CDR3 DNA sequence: TGTGCCAGCAGTTACCGGGATCTCGGCGAGCAGTACTTC.

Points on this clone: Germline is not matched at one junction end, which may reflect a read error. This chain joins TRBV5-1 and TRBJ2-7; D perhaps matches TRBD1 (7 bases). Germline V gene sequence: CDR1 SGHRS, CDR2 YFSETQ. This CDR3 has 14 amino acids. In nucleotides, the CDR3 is TGCGCCAGCAGCTTGGCCAGGGGGTCTAGCGTAACGAACTTC. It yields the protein CASSLARGSSVTNF.

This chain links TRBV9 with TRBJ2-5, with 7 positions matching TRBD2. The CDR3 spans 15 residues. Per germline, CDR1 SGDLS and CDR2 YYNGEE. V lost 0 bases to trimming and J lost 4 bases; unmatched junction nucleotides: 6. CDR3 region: CASSVGTGGGETQYF. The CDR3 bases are TGTGCCAGCAGCGTAGGTACTGGGGGGGGAGAGACCCAGTACTTC.

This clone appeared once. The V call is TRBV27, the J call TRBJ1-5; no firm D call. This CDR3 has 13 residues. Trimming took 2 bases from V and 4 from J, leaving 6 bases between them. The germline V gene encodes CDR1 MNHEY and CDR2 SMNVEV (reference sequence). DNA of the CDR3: TGTGCCAGCAGTTTAAACGGGAATCAGCCCCAGCATTTT. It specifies CASSLNGNQPQHF.